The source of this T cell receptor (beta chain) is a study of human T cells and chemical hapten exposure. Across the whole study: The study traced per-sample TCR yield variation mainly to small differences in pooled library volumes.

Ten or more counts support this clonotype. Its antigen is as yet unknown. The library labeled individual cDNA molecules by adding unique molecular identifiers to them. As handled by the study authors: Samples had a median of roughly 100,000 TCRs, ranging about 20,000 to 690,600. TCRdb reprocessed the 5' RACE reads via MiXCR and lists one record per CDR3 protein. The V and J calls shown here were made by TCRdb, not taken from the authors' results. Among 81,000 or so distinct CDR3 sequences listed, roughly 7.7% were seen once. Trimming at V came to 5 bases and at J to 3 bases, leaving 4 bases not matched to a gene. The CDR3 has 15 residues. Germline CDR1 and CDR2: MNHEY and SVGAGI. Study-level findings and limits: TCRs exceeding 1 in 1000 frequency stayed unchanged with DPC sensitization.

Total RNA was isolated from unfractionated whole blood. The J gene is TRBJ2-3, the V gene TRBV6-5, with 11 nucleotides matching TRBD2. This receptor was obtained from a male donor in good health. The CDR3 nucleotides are TGTGCCAGCAGTCGACTAGCGGGGAGTACAGATACGCAGTATTTT. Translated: CASSRLAGSTDTQYF.